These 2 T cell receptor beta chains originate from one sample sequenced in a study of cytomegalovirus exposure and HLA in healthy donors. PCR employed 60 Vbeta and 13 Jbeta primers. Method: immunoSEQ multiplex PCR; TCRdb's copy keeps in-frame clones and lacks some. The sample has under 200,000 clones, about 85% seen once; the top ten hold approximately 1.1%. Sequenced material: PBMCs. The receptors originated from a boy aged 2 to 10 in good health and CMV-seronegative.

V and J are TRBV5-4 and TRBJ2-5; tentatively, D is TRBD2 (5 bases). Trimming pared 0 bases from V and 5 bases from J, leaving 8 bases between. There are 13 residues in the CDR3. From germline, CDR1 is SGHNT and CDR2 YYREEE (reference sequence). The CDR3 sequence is CASSLGGSETQYF. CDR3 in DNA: TGTGCCAGCAGCTTGGGAGGGTCGGAGACCCAGTACTTC.

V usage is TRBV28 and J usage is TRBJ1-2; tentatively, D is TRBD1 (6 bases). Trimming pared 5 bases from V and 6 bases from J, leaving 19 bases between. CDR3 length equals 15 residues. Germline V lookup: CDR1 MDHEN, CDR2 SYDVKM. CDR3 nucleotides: TGTGCCAGCAGTCCCCTTGCTGGTGGGGGCCATGGCTACACCTTC. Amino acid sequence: CASSPLAGGGHGYTF.